These 3 T cell receptor beta chains came from one sample sequenced in a study of T cells after yellow fever vaccination. TCRdb ran MiXCR on the 5' RACE reads and lists one entry per CDR3 protein. Of under 300,000 distinct CDR3 sequences in the sample, less than 9% were seen once. The source was CD4+ T cells sorted from PBMCs, collected 15 days after the yellow fever booster vaccination. Source of these receptors: a man aged 30-40 years who received the YFV17D yellow fever vaccine.

This clonotype has a handful of counts. This chain uses TRBV7-8 with TRBJ2-7; 9 nucleotides line up with TRBD2. CDR3 size: 15 residues. Trimming at V came to 5 bases and at J to 2 bases, leaving 7 bases not matched to a gene. CDR1 and CDR2 (germline): SGHVS, FQNEAQ. CDR3 residues: CASSKPGLATYEQYF. DNA of the CDR3: TGTGCCAGCAGCAAACCGGGACTAGCCACCTACGAGCAGTACTTC.

The chain links TRBV23-1 to TRBJ2-1, with TRBD1 matching 10 bases. TRBV23-1 is flagged as an ORF with uncertain function. V shed 7 bases, J shed 7 bases, and the junction held 4 bases outside the gene matches. The CDR3 is made up of 13 amino acids. CDR3 sequence reads: CASMGQGSNEQFF. In DNA form, the CDR3 reads TGCGCCAGCATGGGACAGGGGTCGAATGAGCAGTTCTTC.

This clonotype was counted at least ten times. J is TRBJ2-1 and V is TRBV5-5, with a tentative D call TRBD1 (6 bases). The CDR3 totals 14 residues. From germline, CDR1 is SGHKS and CDR2 YYEKEE (reference sequence). V was cut by 5 bases and J by 6 bases, with 15 bases left in between. The CDR3 loop reads CASSPTTGRNEQFF. The CDR3 nucleotides read TGTGCCAGCAGTCCAACCACAGGGCGCAATGAGCAGTTCTTC. The full variable domain, completed using reference TRBV5-5 and TRBJ2-1, is DAGVTQSPTHLIKTRGQQVTLRCSPISGHKSVSWYQQVLGQGPQFIFQYYEKEERGRGNFPDRFSARQFPNYSSELNVNALLLGDSALYLCASSPTTGRNEQFFGPGTRLTVL.